The 31 T cell receptor beta chains given below trace back to one sample, sequenced in a study of TIL therapy for anti-PD-1-resistant metastatic lung cancer. The time point here: pre-treatment sample, taken before nivolumab and TIL therapy. The immunoSEQ assay was v3. Some clones are missing from TCRdb's copy, which holds only in-frame ones; the method was immunoSEQ multiplex PCR. This table holds about 19,000 clones, almost 80% found once. The sequencing here drew on blood, taken at baseline. Receptors originate from a person aged 25-79 years with non-small cell lung cancer.

The chain joins TRBV18 to TRBJ1-1; a possible D gene is TRBD1 (6 bases). The CDR3 extends over 15 amino acids. Germline V gives CDR1 KGHSH, CDR2 LQKENI. Trimming removed 3 bases from V and 3 bases from J, with 14 bases in between. CDR3 in DNA: TGTGCCAGCTCACCCCGGCCGGGACAAGACACTGAAGCTTTCTTT. Translating gives CASSPRPGQDTEAFF.

The chain couples TRBV9 to TRBJ2-7, with D unresolved. This CDR3 region has 14 residues. V lost 4 bases, J lost 2 bases, and 13 bases lay in between. Looked up from germline, CDR1 is SGDLS and CDR2 is YYNGEE. This CDR3 is CASSTRPEPYEQYF. Written as DNA, the CDR3 is TGTGCCAGCAGCACCCGTCCGGAACCCTACGAGCAGTACTTC.

The rearrangement joins TRBV4-2 to TRBJ2-3, with 10 bases matching TRBD2. V trimming: 4 bases; J trimming: 1 base; junction bases outside the gene matches: 8. The CDR3 is 17 amino acids. Looked up from germline, CDR1 is LGHNA and CDR2 is YNFKEQ. CDR3 DNA sequence: TGTGCCAGCAGCCGACAGTTAGCGGGGGGCGGCACAGATACGCAGTATTTT. This sequence encodes CASSRQLAGGGTDTQYF.

The rearrangement uses TRBV19 and TRBJ2-7; no clear D gene. Trimming removed 1 base at V and 0 bases at J, with 10 bases between. The CDR3 has 15 residues. Germline assignment: CDR1 LNHDA and CDR2 SQIVND (reference sequence). The CDR3 sequence is CASSIGPANSYEQYF. The DNA of the CDR3 is TGTGCCAGTAGTATAGGTCCAGCCAACTCCTACGAGCAGTACTTC.

A few counts support this clone. The rearrangement joins TRBV11-2 to TRBJ1-2; D uncertain. Germline CDR1 and CDR2: SGHAT and FQNNGV. The CDR3 is made up of 12 amino acids. V dropped 1 base and J dropped 4 bases, with 4 bases sitting between them. This CDR3 is CASSLGFYGYTF. In nucleotides, the CDR3 is TGTGCCAGCAGCTTAGGTTTCTATGGCTACACCTTC.

The chain is built from TRBV5-1 and TRBJ2-1, with 8 bases that match TRBD2. The CDR3 totals 17 residues. Trimming cost V 0 bases and J 2 bases; bases outside gene matches: 7. Germline assignment: CDR1 SGHRS and CDR2 YFSETQ. The CDR3 sequence: CASSLVAAGVPYNEQFF. The CDR3 nucleotides read TGCGCCAGCAGCTTGGTAGCAGCGGGGGTGCCCTACAATGAGCAGTTCTTC.

This clone appeared a single time. This sequence joins TRBV27 and TRBJ1-2, with a possible D match to TRBD1 (6 bases). Germline V lookup: CDR1 MNHEY, CDR2 SMNVEV (reference sequence). Trimming stripped 0 bases from V and 8 bases from J, with 16 bases between. This CDR3 contains 15 residues. The CDR3 is CASSLSTGRIEGYTF. In DNA, the CDR3 is TGTGCCAGCAGTTTATCCACAGGGAGAATAGAGGGCTACACCTTC.

The chain links TRBV19 to TRBJ2-1, with D possibly being TRBD2 (5 bases). The germline V gene encodes CDR1 LNHDA and CDR2 SQIVND (reference sequence). The CDR3 length is 12 residues. Trimming took 6 bases from V and 4 from J, leaving 7 bases between them. This CDR3 reads CASSPGYNEQFF. The DNA for the CDR3 is TGTGCCAGTAGCCCGGGGTACAATGAGCAGTTCTTC.

This clone was seen a few times. The chain combines TRBV5-4 with TRBJ2-7, with TRBD1 identical over 9 bases. Germline assignment: CDR1 SGHNT and CDR2 YYREEE (reference sequence). The CDR3 covers 15 residues. The V gene end was trimmed by 4 bases and the J gene end by 4 bases; junction bases not matched to a gene: 9. The CDR3 DNA sequence: TGTGCCAGCAGCGACCCCGGGACAGGGATTTACGAGCAGTACTTC. Residues: CASSDPGTGIYEQYF. Variable domain in full (rest from reference TRBV5-4 and TRBJ2-7): ETGVTQSPTHLIKTRGQQVTLRCSSQSGHNTVSWYQQALGQGPQFIFQYYREEENGRGNFPPRFSGLQFPNYSSELNVNALELDDSALYLCASSDPGTGIYEQYFGPGTRLTVT.

The V gene is TRBV29-1, the J gene TRBJ2-7; possible D gene TRBD1, 6 bases. V was pared by 1 base and J by 6 bases, with 16 bases between. Germline values: CDR1 SQVTM, CDR2 ANQGSEA. The CDR3 has 14 amino acids. CDR3 sequence: CSVEAQGQSLEQYF. In DNA form, the CDR3 reads TGCAGCGTTGAAGCCCAGGGACAAAGCCTCGAGCAGTACTTC.

This chain joins TRBV11-3 and TRBJ2-7; D is perhaps TRBD2 (6 bases). This CDR3 contains 13 residues. Between the trimmed V and J ends, which lost 8 bases and 5 bases, there was a span of 16 bases. In germline, CDR1 is SGHNT, CDR2 YENEEA. CDR3 loop: CASSGISGNEQYF. The DNA for the CDR3 is TGTGCCAGCTCCGGGATTAGCGGCAACGAGCAGTACTTC.

The genes are TRBV5-1 and TRBJ2-5, with D possibly being TRBD1 (7 bases). Trimming cost V 4 bases and J 5 bases, with 21 bases left between them. Germline CDR1 reads SGHRS; CDR2 reads YFSETQ. The CDR3 extends over 16 amino acids. Here the CDR3 DNA reads TGCGCCAGCAGCCCGAGGGAGGCAGGGGGTATCGAGACCCAGTACTTC. Encoded protein: CASSPREAGGIETQYF. Full variable domain (missing parts from reference TRBV5-1 and TRBJ2-5): KAGVTQTPRYLIKTRGQQVTLSCSPISGHRSVSWYQQTPGQGLQFLFEYFSETQRNKGNFPGRFSGRQFSNSRSEMNVSTLELGDSALYLCASSPREAGGIETQYFGPGTRLLVL.

The CDR3 nucleotides read TGTGCCAGCAAGGCGCGGACCTACAATGAGCAGTTCTTC. Its protein product is CASKARTYNEQFF. V is TRBV2 and J is TRBJ2-1, with D uncertain. There are 13 residues in the CDR3. Trimming removed 7 bases at V and 2 bases at J, with 9 bases between. The germline V gene encodes CDR1 SNHLY and CDR2 FYNNEI.

This CDR3 is CASRFLVTSGSVWGETQYF. Here the CDR3 DNA reads TGTGCAAGTCGCTTCTTGGTGACTAGCGGGAGTGTTTGGGGAGAGACCCAGTACTTC. The chain uses TRBV12-2 and TRBJ2-5; the table calls TRBD2, which could not be checked here. TRBV12-2 is described as a pseudogene. The CDR3 is 19 residues long.

The V call is TRBV29-1, the J call TRBJ1-5, with a tentative D call TRBD1 (6 bases). Germline CDR1 SQVTM, CDR2 ANQGSEA. The CDR3 loop spans 13 amino acids. V lost 7 bases to trimming and J lost 3 bases, with 13 bases between them. DNA for the CDR3: TGCAGCGCAAACAGGGAGTTCAATCAGCCCCAGCATTTT. Translating it yields CSANREFNQPQHF.

The CDR3 loop is CASSQGREDTQYF. The CDR3 coding sequence is TGTGCCAGCAGCCAAGGTAGGGAAGATACGCAGTATTTT. V is TRBV4-2 and J is TRBJ2-3; D unresolved. CDR1 is LGHNA, CDR2 YNFKEQ, per germline. The V end was cut by 1 base, the J end by 5 bases, with 7 bases between. This CDR3 comprises 13 residues.

This clone appeared once. The V and J genes are TRBV7-2 and TRBJ1-1; D uncertain. V lost 5 bases to trimming and J lost 6 bases, with 13 bases between them. The CDR3 spans 13 residues. From germline, CDR1 is SGHTA and CDR2 FQGNSA. The CDR3 reads CASSLFGGSEAFF. The CDR3 nucleotides read TGTGCCAGCAGCCTATTCGGCGGGTCTGAAGCTTTCTTT.

The chain couples TRBV29-1 to TRBJ1-1; D is unclear. V was pared by 1 base and J by 1 base, with 19 bases between. Germline-derived CDR1 and CDR2 are SQVTM and ANQGSEA. The CDR3 sequence is 17 residues long. CDR3 loop: CSVEARITAPGNTEAFF. The CDR3 DNA reads as TGCAGCGTTGAAGCAAGAATTACCGCTCCTGGGAACACTGAAGCTTTCTTT.

The V call is TRBV11-3, the J call TRBJ2-3; perhaps TRBD1 as D (6 bases). The CDR3 extends over 14 amino acids. Germline CDR1 is SGHNT and CDR2 is YENEEA. Trimming stripped 2 bases from V and 6 bases from J, with 12 bases between. CDR3 in DNA: TGTGCCAGCAGCTTATTGGGGGCCGGGGATACGCAGTATTTT. Its protein product is CASSLLGAGDTQYF.

The genes are TRBV7-6 and TRBJ1-1; perhaps TRBD1 as D (6 bases). CDR3 length: 15 amino acids. Deletions cut 0 bases from V and 3 bases from J, with 11 bases between. Germline assignment: CDR1 SGHVS and CDR2 FNYEAQ. CDR3 DNA: TGTGCCAGCAGCTTAGCGGGGGCCAGGGACACTGAAGCTTTCTTT. This codes for CASSLAGARDTEAFF.

The chain is built from TRBV9 and TRBJ2-1; TRBD2 agrees at 8 bases. Germline CDR1 and CDR2: SGDLS and YYNGEE. J was trimmed by 10 bases and V by 2 bases; bases with no gene match: 11. CDR3 length equals 15 residues. The CDR3 region is CASSVAQGLDAEQFF. CDR3 coding DNA: TGTGCCAGCAGCGTGGCTCAGGGACTAGACGCAGAGCAGTTCTTC.

This chain joins TRBV5-4 and TRBJ2-2; D perhaps matches TRBD1 (5 bases). From germline, CDR1 is SGHNT and CDR2 YYREEE (reference sequence). This CDR3 has 14 residues. Deletions cut 4 bases from V and 6 bases from J, with 13 bases between. CDR3 amino acids: CASSGASRSGELFF. CDR3 DNA: TGTGCCAGCAGCGGGGCTAGTAGGTCCGGGGAGCTGTTTTTT. Full variable domain (rest looked up from reference TRBV5-4 and TRBJ2-2): ETGVTQSPTHLIKTRGQQVTLRCSSQSGHNTVSWYQQALGQGPQFIFQYYREEENGRGNFPPRFSGLQFPNYSSELNVNALELDDSALYLCASSGASRSGELFFGEGSRLTVL.

The gene calls are TRBV14 and TRBJ2-1, with D unclear. Germline assignment: CDR1 SGHDN and CDR2 FVKESK. The ends were cut back, 2 bases at V and 7 bases at J, with 15 bases in the middle. CDR3 length: 15 amino acids. CDR3 amino acids: CASSQRPQRWNEQFF. The CDR3 DNA follows: TGTGCCAGCAGCCAACGGCCACAAAGGTGGAATGAGCAGTTCTTC.

This chain uses TRBV28 with TRBJ2-1, with 7 bases identical to TRBD2. Germline-derived CDR1 and CDR2 are MDHEN and SYDVKM. The CDR3 covers 15 residues. The junction had 10 bases not matched to a gene; V was cut back by 5 bases and J by 6 bases. CDR3 in amino acids: CASSASTSASNEQFF. CDR3 coding DNA: TGTGCCAGCAGTGCCTCTACTAGCGCCTCCAATGAGCAGTTCTTC.

This clone appeared a single time. V gene TRBV18 combines with J gene TRBJ2-3; D gene unclear. CDR3 length equals 13 residues. V lost 6 bases to trimming and J lost 4 bases, with 11 bases between them. The V gene's germline CDR1 is KGHSH and CDR2 LQKENI. CDR3 sequence: CASSPPVADTQYF. CDR3 bases: TGTGCCAGCTCGCCTCCAGTGGCAGATACGCAGTATTTT.

This chain links TRBV7-6 with TRBJ2-7; D remains unclear. CDR3 size: 15 residues. Germline V gives CDR1 SGHVS, CDR2 FNYEAQ. Trimming removed 1 base at V and 5 bases at J, with 15 bases between. CDR3 amino acids: CASSLGATRANEQYF. CDR3 in DNA: TGTGCCAGCAGCTTAGGGGCGACCCGGGCCAACGAGCAGTACTTC.

The rearrangement joins TRBV7-9 to TRBJ2-3; D tentatively reads TRBD1 or TRBD2 (6 bases each). Germline CDR1 SEHNR, CDR2 FQNEAQ (reference sequence). Trimming removed 5 bases from V and 0 bases from J, with 15 bases in between. The CDR3 sequence is 16 residues long. This chain's CDR3 is CASSQSLGGSTDTQYF. CDR3 bases: TGTGCCAGCAGCCAATCCCTAGGGGGGAGCACAGATACGCAGTATTTT.

This chain connects TRBV2 to TRBJ1-1; D gene ambiguous. Germline values: CDR1 SNHLY, CDR2 FYNNEI. The CDR3 extends over 12 amino acids. With 6 bases removed from V and 0 bases from J, the gap between germline ends came to 5 bases. The CDR3 sequence: CASSLLNTEAFF. CDR3 DNA sequence: TGTGCCAGCAGCCTACTGAACACTGAAGCTTTCTTT.

The chain couples TRBV3-1 (or the pseudogene TRBV3-2) to TRBJ2-4, with D possibly TRBD2 on 5 matching bases. The CDR3 length is 14 residues. Trimming took off 4 bases at V and 8 bases at J, with 15 bases between the two ends. Germline-derived CDR1 and CDR2 are LGHDT and YNNKEL (reference sequence). The CDR3 nucleotides are TGTGCCAGCAGCCCGAGCGAGGGTTTACACATTCAGTACTTC. Translating it yields CASSPSEGLHIQYF.

The genes are TRBV7-9 and TRBJ2-5, with 9 positions matching TRBD2. In germline, CDR1 is SEHNR, CDR2 FQNEAQ (reference sequence). This CDR3 spans 13 amino acids. J lost 4 bases, V lost 7 bases, and 4 bases had no gene match. The chain's CDR3 is CASTAGGIETQYF. DNA for the CDR3: TGTGCCAGCACAGCGGGGGGAATAGAGACCCAGTACTTC.

This clone was observed a few times. The chain uses TRBV23-1 and TRBJ1-5; TRBD1 matches 8 bases. TRBV23-1 has ORF status, its function being uncertain. This CDR3 is built from 14 residues. After removal of 2 bases from V and 12 bases from J, the junction contained 9 bases not matched to a gene. CDR3 amino acids: CASSQISKQGGQHF. The CDR3 coding sequence is TGCGCCAGCAGTCAAATTTCTAAACAGGGGGGCCAGCATTTT.